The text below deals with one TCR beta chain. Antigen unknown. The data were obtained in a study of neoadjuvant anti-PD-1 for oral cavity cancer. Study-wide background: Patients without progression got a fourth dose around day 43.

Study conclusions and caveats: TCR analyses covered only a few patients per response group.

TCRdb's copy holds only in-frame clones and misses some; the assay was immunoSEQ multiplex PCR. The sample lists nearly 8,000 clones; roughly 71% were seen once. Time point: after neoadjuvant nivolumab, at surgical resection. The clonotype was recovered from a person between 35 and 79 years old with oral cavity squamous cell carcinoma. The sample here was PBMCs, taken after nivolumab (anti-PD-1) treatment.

CDR3 sequence: CASSSTGNYGYTF. The CDR3 DNA is TGTGCCAGCAGCTCTACAGGGAACTATGGCTACACCTTC. The rearrangement links TRBV6-5 to TRBJ1-2, with D perhaps matching TRBD1 (6 bases). V lost 6 bases to trimming and J lost 2 bases, with 10 bases between them. The germline gives CDR1 MNHEY, CDR2 SVGAGI. This CDR3 is 13 amino acids long.